These 25 T cell receptor beta chains were all obtained from the same sample, sequenced in a study of T cells after yellow fever vaccination. Each CDR3 protein is one row after TCRdb ran MiXCR on the 5' RACE reads. The sample carries 300,000 to 450,000 distinct CDR3 sequences, about 6.2% recorded once. Here the sequenced sample was PBMCs, taken 5 days after the yellow fever booster vaccination. These TCRs come from a man aged 25-40 years who received the YFV17D yellow fever vaccine.

This chain joins TRBV12-3 or TRBV12-4 and TRBJ2-4; D is unclear. Trimming removed 2 bases from V and 1 base from J, with 9 bases in between. This CDR3 region has 15 residues. The CDR3 DNA reads TGTGCCAGCAGTTTACGACGTGGGGCCAAAAACATTCAGTACTTC. This encodes CASSLRRGAKNIQYF.

The chain carries TRBV6-2 or TRBV6-3 and TRBJ2-1; maybe TRBD2 (7 bases). Trimming cost V 11 bases and J 7 bases, with 18 bases left between them. The CDR3 loop spans 13 amino acids. CDR1 is MNHEY, CDR2 SVGEGT, per germline. The chain's CDR3 is CAAEGGGRNEQFF. CDR3 nucleotides: TGTGCCGCGGAGGGGGGGGGGAGGAATGAGCAGTTCTTC.

There are a few counts of this clonotype. The chain links TRBV20-1 to TRBJ2-7, with 7 bases aligning to TRBD1. The CDR3 has 12 amino acids. The germline gives CDR1 DFQATT, CDR2 SNEGSKA (reference sequence). The junction had 5 bases not matched to a gene; V was cut back by 3 bases and J by 6 bases. The CDR3 is CSASPGQREQYF. The CDR3 DNA reads TGCAGTGCTAGCCCGGGACAGCGCGAGCAGTACTTC.

The sample holds many counts of this clonotype. This chain joins TRBV5-1 and TRBJ2-7, with D perhaps TRBD1 or TRBD2 (6 bases each). Germline CDR1 and CDR2: SGHRS and YFSETQ. The CDR3 spans 12 residues. V lost 5 bases and J 3 bases, leaving 9 bases between the germline ends. The CDR3: CASRGGGYEQYF. The CDR3 coding sequence is TGCGCCAGCAGAGGAGGGGGCTACGAGCAGTACTTC.

The CDR3 spells CASRGGDSGANVLTF. In DNA form, the CDR3 reads TGTGCCAGCAGGGGGGGCGACTCTGGGGCCAACGTCCTGACTTTC. The chain joins TRBV27 to TRBJ2-6; D assignment may be TRBD1 or TRBD2 (6 bases each). The germline V and J ends were trimmed by 6 bases and 0 bases, with 9 bases remaining between them. This CDR3 contains 15 residues. Germline assignment: CDR1 MNHEY and CDR2 SMNVEV (reference sequence).

The chain has TRBV9 and TRBJ2-3; 11 positions match TRBD2. The length of the CDR3 is 16 residues. V lost 3 bases, J lost 2 bases, and 5 bases stayed unmatched. Germline assignment: CDR1 SGDLS and CDR2 YYNGEE. The CDR3 DNA sequence: TGTGCCAGCAGCGCGAAGACTAGCGGGACCACAGATACGCAGTATTTT. Amino acids: CASSAKTSGTTDTQYF. Filled out from reference TRBV9 and TRBJ2-3, the complete variable domain reads DSGVTQTPKHLITATGQRVTLRCSPRSGDLSVYWYQQSLDQGLQFLIQYYNGEERAKGNILERFSAQQFPDLHSELNLSSLELGDSALYFCASSAKTSGTTDTQYFGPGTRLTVL.

At least ten counts were recorded for this clonotype. The chain couples TRBV4-3 to TRBJ2-5, with 7 nucleotides matching TRBD1. J gave up 4 bases and V 1 base, and 0 bases lay outside the gene matches. The length of the CDR3 is 13 residues. Germline V gives CDR1 LGHNA, CDR2 YSLEER. The CDR3 spells CASSQGQGETQYF. CDR3 in DNA: TGCGCCAGCAGCCAAGGACAGGGAGAGACCCAGTACTTC.

The CDR3 loop is CASSQDRETEAFF. CDR3 coding DNA: TGCGCCAGCAGCCAAGATAGAGAGACGGAAGCTTTCTTT. The chain links TRBV4-3 to TRBJ1-1; D not resolved. Deletions cut 0 bases from V and 8 bases from J, with 10 bases between. Germline CDR1 LGHNA, CDR2 YSLEER. The CDR3 is 13 amino acids.

This clonotype came up many times. The chain couples TRBV7-9 to TRBJ2-1, with TRBD2 matching 8 bases. The length of the CDR3 is 16 residues. The V segment lost 5 bases and the J segment 1 base; nucleotides outside the gene matches: 7. Germline V gene data show CDR1 as SEHNR and CDR2 as FQNEAQ (reference sequence). CDR3 residues: CASSTFSGGSYNEQFF. As DNA, the CDR3 is TGTGCCAGCAGCACCTTTTCGGGGGGGTCCTACAATGAGCAGTTCTTC.

This clonotype has ten or more counts. The genes are TRBV12-3 or TRBV12-4 and TRBJ2-3; a possible D gene is TRBD1 (6 bases). The CDR3 consists of 15 residues. The V and J ends lost 3 bases and 4 bases respectively, with 14 bases between them. CDR3 sequence reads: CASSFQGMVADTQYF. The CDR3 coding sequence is TGTGCCAGCAGTTTCCAGGGGATGGTGGCAGATACGCAGTATTTT.

The chain couples TRBV6-2 or TRBV6-3 to TRBJ1-5; 8 bases agree with TRBD1. CDR1 is MNHEY and CDR2 is SVGEGT in the germline V gene. V lost 6 bases, J lost 6 bases, and 7 bases stayed unmatched. The CDR3 covers 14 residues. The CDR3: CASSLDRGPQPQHF. In nucleotides, the CDR3 is TGTGCCAGCAGCCTAGACAGGGGTCCTCAGCCCCAGCATTTT.

This clonotype occurred a few times. The chain links TRBV3-1 to TRBJ1-3; D uncertain. The CDR3 is 14 amino acids. V lost 3 bases and J lost 1, with 7 bases in between. Germline values: CDR1 LGHDT, CDR2 YNNKEL (reference sequence). The CDR3 nucleotides are TGTGCCAGCAGCCAGGCTGGGTCTGGAAACACCATATATTTT. This translates into CASSQAGSGNTIYF.

This clonotype was recorded many times. The V and J genes are TRBV5-1 and TRBJ2-7; 7 bases align to TRBD1. Per germline, CDR1 SGHRS and CDR2 YFSETQ. The CDR3 extends over 14 amino acids. Trimming removed 5 bases from V and 1 base from J; junction bases left unmatched: 6. The CDR3 DNA is TGCGCCAGCAGGCTTGGGGACAGTTCCTACGAGCAGTACTTC. It specifies CASRLGDSSYEQYF.

This clonotype was found many times. CDR3 coding DNA: TGTGCTAGTGGTTTGACCGGACAGGGGGGACTTACCGGGGAGCTGTTTTTT. As protein: CASGLTGQGGLTGELFF. The V call is TRBV12-5, the J call TRBJ2-2, with TRBD1 matching over 10 bases. The CDR3 length is 17 residues. J gave up 5 bases and V 2 bases, and 8 bases lay outside the gene matches. Germline V gene sequence: CDR1 LGHNT, CDR2 FRNRAP. Filled out from reference TRBV12-5 and TRBJ2-2, the complete variable domain reads DARVTQTPRHKVTEMGQEVTMRCQPILGHNTVFWYRQTMMQGLELLAYFRNRAPLDDSGMPKDRFSAEMPDATLATLKIQPSEPRDSAVYFCASGLTGQGGLTGELFFGEGSRLTVL.

The table lists this clonotype with many counts. V is TRBV4-1 and J is TRBJ2-1, with D perhaps TRBD2 (6 bases). The CDR3 covers 16 residues. Deletions cut 1 base from V and 0 bases from J, with 10 bases between. CDR1 is MGHRA and CDR2 is YSYEKL in the germline V gene. The CDR3 DNA is TGCGCCAGCAGCCAAGGGCGGGACCTCTCCTACAATGAGCAGTTCTTC. Its translation: CASSQGRDLSYNEQFF.

The V call is TRBV5-5, the J call TRBJ2-7; 7 nucleotides agree with TRBD2. The CDR3 is made up of 14 amino acids. Unmatched junction bases numbered 7, after V lost 4 bases and J lost 3 bases. Germline V CDR1 and CDR2: SGHKS, YYEKEE (reference sequence). CDR3 DNA: TGTGCCAGCAGCATAGCGGGTCAGAACTACGAGCAGTACTTC. It codes for CASSIAGQNYEQYF.

This chain links TRBV4-2 with TRBJ1-2, with D possibly matching TRBD1 (5 bases). Germline loops: CDR1 LGHNA, CDR2 YNFKEQ. The V end was cut by 4 bases, the J end by 2 bases, with 11 bases between. The CDR3 has 14 residues. This chain's CDR3 is CASSRGTTNYGYTF. In DNA, the CDR3 is TGTGCCAGCAGCCGAGGGACGACAAACTATGGCTACACCTTC.

The J gene is TRBJ2-5, the V gene TRBV7-6, with TRBD2 matching 7 bases. J was trimmed by 3 bases and V by 1 base; bases with no gene match: 5. The CDR3 loop spans 15 amino acids. Germline assignment: CDR1 SGHVS and CDR2 FNYEAQ. The CDR3 bases are TGTGCCAGCAGCTTAGGTCGGCTAGCGGAAGAGACCCAGTACTTC. As protein: CASSLGRLAEETQYF.

The chain combines TRBV29-1 with TRBJ2-1, with D hard to call. V was clipped by 4 bases and J by 7 bases, with 14 bases between them. Per germline, CDR1 SQVTM and CDR2 ANQGSEA. The CDR3 covers 13 residues. The CDR3 DNA reads TGCAGCGTTGTGGTAGTTACATTGAATGAGCAGTTCTTC. Translation: CSVVVVTLNEQFF.

This clonotype was counted many times. The V gene is TRBV12-3 or TRBV12-4, the J gene TRBJ2-2; tentative D call: TRBD2 (6 bases). This CDR3 is built from 15 residues. The V and J ends lost 6 bases and 0 bases respectively, with 11 bases between them. The CDR3 protein is CASSRGLTNTGELFF. For the CDR3, the DNA is TGTGCCAGCAGCCGGGGACTGACGAACACCGGGGAGCTGTTTTTT.

This chain uses TRBV20-1 with TRBJ1-6, with 8 bases lining up with TRBD1. The J segment lost 11 bases and the V segment lost 0 bases, leaving 9 bases of the junction unmatched. Germline V gene data show CDR1 as DFQATT and CDR2 as SNEGSKA (reference sequence). The CDR3 spans 15 residues. CDR3 bases: TGCAGTGCTAGAGATCAGGGGGCTCAGGGCGCACCCCTCCACTTT. This sequence encodes CSARDQGAQGAPLHF.

The V gene is TRBV20-1, the J gene TRBJ2-5; D is uncertain. V shed 0 bases and J shed 2 bases, with 13 bases lying between them. This CDR3 comprises 15 residues. Germline CDR1 DFQATT, CDR2 SNEGSKA (reference sequence). The CDR3 is CSARERTLSQETQYF. Written as DNA, the CDR3 is TGCAGTGCTAGAGAAAGGACCTTATCTCAAGAGACCCAGTACTTC.

This sequence joins TRBV6-2 or TRBV6-3 and TRBJ2-3; 11 nucleotides align to TRBD2. Germline lookup yields CDR1 MNHEY and CDR2 SVGEGT. The CDR3 covers 17 residues. V shed 2 bases and J 0 bases; nucleotides not matched to a gene: 4. CDR3 region: CASSYETSGMSTDTQYF. CDR3 DNA sequence: TGTGCCAGCAGTTACGAGACTAGCGGGATGAGCACAGATACGCAGTATTTT.

The chain uses TRBV20-1 and TRBJ2-7; possible D gene TRBD1, 5 bases. Trimming cost V 0 bases and J 4 bases, with 13 bases left between them. This CDR3 is 14 amino acids long. Looked up from germline, CDR1 is DFQATT and CDR2 is SNEGSKA (reference sequence). The CDR3 here is CSARDDTGAYEQYF. The CDR3 DNA follows: TGCAGTGCTAGAGACGACACAGGCGCTTACGAGCAGTACTTC.

Many counts were recorded for this clonotype. The J gene is TRBJ2-7, the V gene TRBV4-3, with D tentatively TRBD2 (7 bases). The CDR3 contains 15 residues. From germline, CDR1 is LGHNA and CDR2 YSLEER. Deletions cut 5 bases from V and 5 bases from J, with 19 bases between. The CDR3 reads CASSFLWGGRDEQYF. The CDR3 nucleotides are TGCGCCAGCAGCTTCCTCTGGGGGGGGCGCGACGAGCAGTACTTC.